The 8 T cell receptor beta chains reported below all come from one sample, sequenced in a study of CD8 T cells in ankylosing spondylitis. TCRdb recomputed calls from the 5' RACE reads with MiXCR, one row per CDR3 protein. The data show 250,000 or so distinct CDR3 sequences, about 10% seen once. The specimen was blood, either unsorted or a sorted T cell fraction (not recorded which). These receptors all stem from a male donor with ankylosing spondylitis or in good health (not recorded which).

V usage is TRBV7-7 and J usage is TRBJ2-7; maybe TRBD1 (5 bases). Trimming left V 5 bases short and J 2 bases short, with 16 bases between. This CDR3 spans 15 amino acids. Germline values: CDR1 SSHAT, CDR2 FNYEAQ (reference sequence). CDR3 nucleotide sequence: TGTGCCAGCAGCCCCCTCCCCAGGGCGACCTACGAGCAGTACTTC. Protein product: CASSPLPRATYEQYF. Full variable domain (rest looked up from reference TRBV7-7 and TRBJ2-7): GAGVSQSPRYKVTKRGQDVTLRCDPISSHATLYWYQQALGQGPEFLTYFNYEAQPDKSGLPSDRFSAERPEGSISTLTIQRTEQRDSAMYRCASSPLPRATYEQYFGPGTRLTVT.

This clonotype was seen many times. The chain has TRBV29-1 and TRBJ2-6; D is uncertain. V was pared by 4 bases and J by 1 base, with 11 bases between. Germline loops: CDR1 SQVTM, CDR2 ANQGSEA. This CDR3 is 15 amino acids long. DNA for the CDR3: TGCAGCGTTGGTGGCCTGCAATCTGGGGCCAACGTCCTGACTTTC. Encoded protein: CSVGGLQSGANVLTF.

A few counts support this clonotype. This chain joins TRBV7-9 and TRBJ1-3; maybe TRBD1 (6 bases). CDR1 is SEHNR, CDR2 FQNEAQ, per germline (reference sequence). This CDR3 comprises 17 residues. V lost 1 base, J lost 2 bases, and 15 bases lay in between. The CDR3 sequence is CASSLGRSGAPGNTIYF. In DNA, the CDR3 is TGTGCCAGCAGCTTAGGCCGATCGGGGGCCCCTGGAAACACCATATATTTT.

The chain uses TRBV7-6 and TRBJ2-1, with 7 positions matching TRBD2. The CDR3 has 15 residues. The ends lost 3 bases at V and 4 bases at J; junction bases unmatched: 6. Germline V gives CDR1 SGHVS, CDR2 FNYEAQ. The CDR3 DNA follows: TGTGCCAGCAGCTTCTCGGCTAGCGGTTACAATGAGCAGTTCTTC. Amino acid sequence: CASSFSASGYNEQFF.

The sample holds many counts of this clonotype. Here the CDR3 DNA reads TGTGCCAGCAGCTTGGGGCCTGATTCACCCCTCCACTTT. It codes for CASSLGPDSPLHF. The chain recombines TRBV5-5 with TRBJ1-6; D is unresolved. The germline V and J ends were trimmed by 0 bases and 8 bases, with 6 bases remaining between them. This CDR3 comprises 13 residues. CDR1 and CDR2 from the germline V gene are SGHKS and YYEKEE (reference sequence). The full variable domain, completed using reference TRBV5-5 and TRBJ1-6, is DAGVTQSPTHLIKTRGQQVTLRCSPISGHKSVSWYQQVLGQGPQFIFQYYEKEERGRGNFPDRFSARQFPNYSSELNVNALLLGDSALYLCASSLGPDSPLHFGNGTRLTVT.

The rearrangement uses TRBV5-5 and TRBJ2-5, with D perhaps TRBD2 (6 bases). Germline assignment: CDR1 SGHKS and CDR2 YYEKEE (reference sequence). The CDR3 contains 16 residues. V lost 0 bases and J 5 bases, leaving 17 bases between the germline ends. The CDR3 spells CASSLVVWDLRETQYF. Here the CDR3 DNA reads TGTGCCAGCAGCTTGGTGGTCTGGGACTTGAGGGAGACCCAGTACTTC.

This chain connects TRBV6-1 to TRBJ1-3; D perhaps matches TRBD1 (5 bases). V was pared by 2 bases and J by 3 bases, with 5 bases between. Germline V CDR1 and CDR2: MNHNS, SASEGT. The CDR3 runs 13 residues. CDR3 amino acids: CASSEQGGNTIYF. CDR3 bases: TGTGCCAGCAGTGAACAGGGTGGAAACACCATATATTTT.

This clonotype was found a few times. The V gene is TRBV19, the J gene TRBJ2-5, with D hard to call. The CDR3 loop spans 17 amino acids. Per the germline V gene, CDR1 is LNHDA and CDR2 is SQIVND (reference sequence). V was shortened by 7 bases and J by 1 base, with 22 bases between the two germline ends. The CDR3 region has the DNA TGTGCCAGTACTCCGAAAGGCCCAACAGATTTCCAAGAGACCCAGTACTTC. Translated, it gives CASTPKGPTDFQETQYF.